The clone carrying this T cell receptor (beta chain) was detected many times. Its antigen is not known. This record comes from a study of regulatory T cells in long-lasting Graves disease. Across the whole study: Under 3 months of antithyroid drugs had been taken by newly diagnosed Graves' patients. General study points: Persistent cases favored TRBV28, TRBJ1-2 and TRBJ2-5.

V was pared by 4 bases and J by 7 bases, with 14 bases between. The CDR3 is 14 amino acids. CDR1 SNHLY and CDR2 FYNNEI come from the germline V gene. Time point of the sample: newly diagnosed GD, antithyroid drugs for less than 3 months. TCR sequences were obtained from RNA taken from PBMCs. CDR3-region Arm-PCR and iRepertoire HTBI primers produced the TCR beta libraries. TCRdb reprocessed the multiplex PCR reads via MiXCR and lists one record per CDR3 protein. The sample includes under 400,000 distinct CDR3 sequences, 16% seen only once; the top ten take around 27%. These sequences were also reported in another study, on T cells in Graves' hyperthyroidism and ophthalmopathy. Per that paper: The HTBI primer set was used in a first-round RT-PCR of the TCR CDR3.

The chain joins TRBV2 to TRBJ1-5; no firm D call. The sequencing here drew on peripheral blood mononuclear cells (PBMCs), taken at new diagnosis, from a patient treated with antithyroid drugs. The TCR sequence derives from a man aged 35 to 55 with Graves disease. The CDR3 loop is CASSGVRRSQPQHF. CDR3 bases: TGTGCCAGCAGTGGGGTCAGGCGAAGCCAGCCCCAGCATTTT.